This passage covers 4 T cell receptor beta chains from one sample sequenced in a study of blood T cell repertoires in COVID-19. Libraries were prepared by immunoSEQ multiplex PCR; TCRdb keeps only in-frame clonotypes and omits some of them. The sample has over 45,000 clones; 87% are singletons. The sequenced sample was peripheral blood. These receptors all stem from a man over 45 with active COVID-19.

The V call is TRBV6-5, the J call TRBJ2-3, with a possible D match to TRBD1 (5 bases). Trimming took 6 bases from V and 5 from J, leaving 6 bases between them. The germline V gene encodes CDR1 MNHEY and CDR2 SVGAGI. The CDR3 has 11 residues. DNA of the CDR3: TGTGCCAGCAGGCAGGGAGATACGCAGTATTTT. Its translation: CASRQGDTQYF.

This clone is labeled as medium-sized. V usage is TRBV9 and J usage is TRBJ2-2, with 7 nucleotides matching TRBD1. The CDR3 extends over 16 amino acids. The junction had 7 bases not matched to a gene; V was cut back by 0 bases and J by 5 bases. Germline V gene sequence: CDR1 SGDLS, CDR2 YYNGEE. The CDR3 sequence: CASSVGIKQGTGELFF. In DNA, the CDR3 is TGTGCCAGCAGCGTAGGGATCAAACAGGGGACCGGGGAGCTGTTTTTT. The full variable domain, in which reference TRBV9 and TRBJ2-2 provide the parts outside the CDR3, is DSGVTQTPKHLITATGQRVTLRCSPRSGDLSVYWYQQSLDQGLQFLIQYYNGEERAKGNILERFSAQQFPDLHSELNLSSLELGDSALYFCASSVGIKQGTGELFFGEGSRLTVL.

The chain recombines TRBV30 with TRBJ2-5, with TRBD2 matching 11 bases. This CDR3 spans 15 amino acids. The germline V gene encodes CDR1 GTSNPN and CDR2 SVGIG (reference sequence). The junction had 5 bases not matched to a gene; V was cut back by 3 bases and J by 2 bases. The CDR3 coding sequence is TGTGCCTGGAGCCAGGGACTAGCGGAACAAGAGACCCAGTACTTC. It specifies CAWSQGLAEQETQYF.

The rearrangement links TRBV12-3 or TRBV12-4 to TRBJ1-5; D not certain. V was clipped by 5 bases and J by 5 bases, with 10 bases between them. The CDR3 is made up of 13 amino acids. CDR3 sequence: CASSPEAHQPQHF. The CDR3 DNA reads as TGTGCCAGCAGTCCCGAGGCCCATCAGCCCCAGCATTTT.